This passage covers 19 T cell receptor beta chains from one sample sequenced in a study of T cells expressing NK-cell markers. With the 5' RACE reads reprocessed, TCRdb shows one record per CDR3 protein and no DNA. The data include 450,000 to 600,000 distinct CDR3 sequences; the top ten clones carry roughly 3.4%. Sequenced: blood T cells: a sorted CD56 or NKG2C T cell subset, CD4+ or CD8+ T cells, or bulk PBMC T cells (not recorded which). The source of these receptors is a man aged 18 to 29 in good health.

The V gene is TRBV5-1, the J gene TRBJ2-1; lacking DNA, the TRBD2 call made by TCRdb goes unchecked. The germline V gene encodes CDR1 SGHRS and CDR2 YFSETQ. The CDR3 runs 14 residues. CDR3: CASSLSGSGNEQFF.

The genes are TRBV27 and TRBJ2-1. The CDR3 runs 14 residues. The germline CDR1 and CDR2 sequences are MNHEY and SMNVEV (reference sequence). CDR3 sequence reads: CASSLSESTHEQFF.

The gene calls are TRBV28 and TRBJ1-2; with no DNA, the TCRdb D assignment of TRBD1 cannot be verified. The CDR3 loop spans 14 amino acids. From germline, CDR1 is MDHEN and CDR2 SYDVKM. The CDR3 here is CAILRTGSIYGYTF.

The V gene is TRBV3-1, the J gene TRBJ2-1; lacking DNA, the TRBD1 call made by TCRdb goes unchecked. The CDR3 is 14 residues long. In germline, CDR1 is LGHDT, CDR2 YNNKEL (reference sequence). The CDR3 here is CASSRMGDYNEQFF.

The V and J genes are TRBV5-1 and TRBJ2-5; checking the TCRdb D call of TRBD2 is not possible without DNA. The germline CDR1 and CDR2 sequences are SGHRS and YFSETQ. The CDR3 is made up of 15 amino acids. The CDR3 loop reads CASSSRLDYQETQYF.

The chain is built from TRBV5-1 and TRBJ2-1. This CDR3 has 12 residues. Germline V gene sequence: CDR1 SGHRS, CDR2 YFSETQ. CDR3: CASRLAENEQFF.

The genes are TRBV12-3 or TRBV12-4 and TRBJ2-1; the D gene TCRdb calls, TRBD1, cannot be checked with no DNA. The CDR3 contains 15 residues. CDR3 residues: CASNSQGPRLGEQFF.

V is TRBV18 and J is TRBJ1-5; TCRdb lists TRBD1, though no DNA is available to test this call. The CDR3 sequence is 15 residues long. Germline-derived CDR1 and CDR2 are KGHSH and LQKENI. CDR3 in amino acids: CASSPGQGSAQPQHF.

The V gene is TRBV20-1, the J gene TRBJ1-5. Germline V gene data show CDR1 as DFQATT and CDR2 as SNEGSKA (reference sequence). This CDR3 spans 16 amino acids. CDR3 protein: CSALGRGTPWNQPQHF.

V gene TRBV5-5 combines with J gene TRBJ2-1; TCRdb names TRBD2, which stays unverified in the absence of DNA. CDR3 length equals 18 residues. Germline assignment: CDR1 SGHKS and CDR2 YYEKEE (reference sequence). CDR3: CASSLEGLAGGEFNEQFF.

The V call is TRBV5-5, the J call TRBJ1-3. Germline lookup yields CDR1 SGHKS and CDR2 YYEKEE (reference sequence). CDR3 length: 16 residues. This CDR3 is CASSLGLGISGNTIYF.

V and J are TRBV6-2 or TRBV6-3 and TRBJ2-1; lacking DNA, the TRBD2 call made by TCRdb goes unchecked. CDR3 size: 12 residues. Germline values: CDR1 MNHEY, CDR2 SVGEGT. CDR3 loop: CASSGLAMGQFF.

The V call is TRBV3-1, the J call TRBJ2-1; the TRBD1 assignment by TCRdb is unverifiable without DNA. The CDR3 length is 14 residues. Looked up from germline, CDR1 is LGHDT and CDR2 is YNNKEL (reference sequence). CDR3 region: CASSLEGAAGEQFF.

This sequence joins TRBV5-1 and TRBJ2-5; absent DNA, TCRdb's TRBD2 call cannot be checked. CDR3 length: 15 amino acids. Germline V gene lookup returns CDR1 SGHRS and CDR2 YFSETQ. CDR3 amino acids: CASSPLAGIRETQYF.

V and J are TRBV12-3 or TRBV12-4 and TRBJ2-1; lacking DNA, the TRBD1 call made by TCRdb goes unchecked. CDR3 size: 15 residues. The CDR3 reads CASSARVDKGNEQFF.

The chain has TRBV27 and TRBJ1-1; TCRdb calls TRBD1, which cannot be checked without DNA. This CDR3 is 14 amino acids long. Per germline, CDR1 MNHEY and CDR2 SMNVEV (reference sequence). The CDR3 loop reads CASSPTWDSREAFF.

V is TRBV7-8 and J is TRBJ2-1; with no DNA, the TCRdb D assignment of TRBD2 cannot be verified. The CDR3 is made up of 17 amino acids. CDR1 and CDR2 (germline): SGHVS, FQNEAQ. The CDR3 loop is CASSLAKGLAGVDEQFF.

The chain employs TRBV7-9 and TRBJ2-2. The V gene's germline CDR1 is SEHNR and CDR2 FQNEAQ (reference sequence). This CDR3 is 16 amino acids long. CDR3 residues: CASSHGLGSGTGELFF. Full variable domain (remainder filled in from reference TRBV7-9 and TRBJ2-2): DTGVSQNPRHKITKRGQNVTFRCDPISEHNRLYWYRQTLGQGPEFLTYFQNEAQLEKSRLLSDRFSAERPKGSFSTLEIQRTEQGDSAMYLCASSHGLGSGTGELFFGEGSRLTVL.

This chain links TRBV10-3 with TRBJ2-5; TCRdb indicates TRBD1, and absent DNA this call remains unverified. Looked up from germline, CDR1 is ENHRY and CDR2 is SYGVKD. The CDR3 sequence is 13 residues long. CDR3 protein: CAISDGSRETQYF.